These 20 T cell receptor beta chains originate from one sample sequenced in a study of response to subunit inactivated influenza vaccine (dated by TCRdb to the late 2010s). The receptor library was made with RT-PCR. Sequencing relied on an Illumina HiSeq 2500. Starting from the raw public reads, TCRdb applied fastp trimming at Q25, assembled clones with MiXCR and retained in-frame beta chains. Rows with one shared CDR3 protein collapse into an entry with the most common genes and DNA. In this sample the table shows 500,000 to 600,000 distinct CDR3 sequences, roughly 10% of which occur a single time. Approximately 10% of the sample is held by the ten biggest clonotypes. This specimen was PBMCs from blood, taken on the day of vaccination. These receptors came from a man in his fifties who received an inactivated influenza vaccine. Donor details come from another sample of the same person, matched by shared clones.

The CDR3 here is CASSYSQISQPKQFF. The CDR3 nucleotides are TGTGCCAGCAGTTACTCCCAGATCAGTCAGCCTAAGCAGTTCTTC. The V gene is TRBV6-2 or TRBV6-3, the J gene TRBJ2-1, with no clear D. Germline CDR1 is MNHEY and CDR2 is SVGEGT. The CDR3 runs 15 residues. The ends were cut back, 0 bases at V and 11 bases at J, with 17 bases in the middle.

The CDR3 reads CASTFPGQGKLAEAFF. The DNA of the CDR3 is TGTGCCAGCACGTTCCCGGGACAGGGCAAGTTGGCTGAAGCTTTCTTT. The V gene is TRBV28, the J gene TRBJ1-1; 9 bases align to TRBD1. J was trimmed by 6 bases and V by 7 bases; bases with no gene match: 15. CDR1 is MDHEN and CDR2 is SYDVKM in the germline V gene. The CDR3 length is 16 residues.

CDR3 protein: CASSLVQSSGANVLTF. The CDR3 DNA is TGCGCCAGCAGCTTGGTTCAGAGCTCTGGGGCCAACGTCCTGACTTTC. The chain has TRBV5-1 and TRBJ2-6; no firm D call. Germline CDR1 SGHRS, CDR2 YFSETQ. The CDR3 is 16 amino acids. V was trimmed by 0 bases and J by 0 bases, leaving 7 bases between them. Based on the CDR3 plus reference TRBV5-1 and TRBJ2-6, the full variable domain is KAGVTQTPRYLIKTRGQQVTLSCSPISGHRSVSWYQQTPGQGLQFLFEYFSETQRNKGNFPGRFSGRQFSNSRSEMNVSTLELGDSALYLCASSLVQSSGANVLTFGAGSRLTVL.

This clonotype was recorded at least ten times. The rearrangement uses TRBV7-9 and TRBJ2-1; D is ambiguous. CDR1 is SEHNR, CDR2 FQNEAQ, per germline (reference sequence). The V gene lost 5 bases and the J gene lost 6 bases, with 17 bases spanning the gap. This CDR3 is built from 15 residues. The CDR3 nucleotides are TGTGCCAGCAGCCCGACGAAGACCAGCATCAATGAGCAGTTCTTC. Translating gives CASSPTKTSINEQFF.

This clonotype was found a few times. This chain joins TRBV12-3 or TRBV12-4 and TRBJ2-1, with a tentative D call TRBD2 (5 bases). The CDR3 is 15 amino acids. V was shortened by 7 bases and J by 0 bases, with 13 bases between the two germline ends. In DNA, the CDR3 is TGTGCCAGCACCCCGGACTGGAGCTCCTACAATGAGCAGTTCTTC. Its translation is CASTPDWSSYNEQFF.

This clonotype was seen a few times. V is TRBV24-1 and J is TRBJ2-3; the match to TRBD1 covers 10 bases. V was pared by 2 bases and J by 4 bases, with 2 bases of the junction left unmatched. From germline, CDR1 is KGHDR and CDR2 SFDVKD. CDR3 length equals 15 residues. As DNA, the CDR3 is TGTGCCACCAGTGATTGGGGACAGGGGCCAGATACGCAGTATTTT. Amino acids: CATSDWGQGPDTQYF.

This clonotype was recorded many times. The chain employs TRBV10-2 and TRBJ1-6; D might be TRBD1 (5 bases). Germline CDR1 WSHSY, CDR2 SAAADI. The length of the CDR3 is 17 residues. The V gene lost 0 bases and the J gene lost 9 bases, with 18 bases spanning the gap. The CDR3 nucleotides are TGCGCCAGCAGTGAGTCGCCCCGGGGCCGCGGAAGTTCACCCCTCCACTTT. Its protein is CASSESPRGRGSSPLHF.

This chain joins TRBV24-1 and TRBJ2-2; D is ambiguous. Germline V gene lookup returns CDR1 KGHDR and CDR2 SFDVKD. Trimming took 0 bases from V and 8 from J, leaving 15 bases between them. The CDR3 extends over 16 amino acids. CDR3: CATSDLSPAGGGELFF. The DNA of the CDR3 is TGTGCCACCAGTGATTTGTCACCCGCAGGTGGTGGGGAGCTGTTTTTT.

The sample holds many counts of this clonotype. DNA of the CDR3: TGTGCCAGCAGCTTAGCAGCGGCGGGATACAATGAGCAGTTCTTC. Translating gives CASSLAAAGYNEQFF. The chain has TRBV7-9 and TRBJ2-1; maybe TRBD2 (6 bases). CDR3 length: 15 amino acids. The V end lost 0 bases, the J end lost 4 bases, and 10 bases lay between the germline ends. CDR1 and CDR2 (germline): SEHNR, FQNEAQ (reference sequence). Full variable domain (rest looked up from reference TRBV7-9 and TRBJ2-1): DTGVSQNPRHKITKRGQNVTFRCDPISEHNRLYWYRQTLGQGPEFLTYFQNEAQLEKSRLLSDRFSAERPKGSFSTLEIQRTEQGDSAMYLCASSLAAAGYNEQFFGPGTRLTVL.

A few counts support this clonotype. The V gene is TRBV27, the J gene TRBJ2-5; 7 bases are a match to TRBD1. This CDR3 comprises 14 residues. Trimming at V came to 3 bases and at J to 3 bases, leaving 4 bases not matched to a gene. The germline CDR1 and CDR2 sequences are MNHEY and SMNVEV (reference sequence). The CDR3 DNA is TGTGCCAGCAGTTTTGGTACAGGGGAAGAGACCCAGTACTTC. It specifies CASSFGTGEETQYF.

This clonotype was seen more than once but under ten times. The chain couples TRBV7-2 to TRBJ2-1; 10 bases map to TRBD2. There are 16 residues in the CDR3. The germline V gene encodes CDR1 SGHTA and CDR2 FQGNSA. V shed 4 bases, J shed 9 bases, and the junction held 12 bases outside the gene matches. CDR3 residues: CASSSPKVAGGGEQFF. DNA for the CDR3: TGTGCCAGCAGCTCCCCTAAGGTAGCGGGAGGAGGTGAGCAGTTCTTC.

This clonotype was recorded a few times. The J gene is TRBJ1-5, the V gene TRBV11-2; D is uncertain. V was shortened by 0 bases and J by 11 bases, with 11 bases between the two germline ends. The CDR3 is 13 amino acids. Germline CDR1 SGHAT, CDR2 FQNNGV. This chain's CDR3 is CASSLDGMLAQHF. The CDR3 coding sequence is TGTGCCAGCAGCTTAGACGGGATGCTAGCCCAGCATTTT.

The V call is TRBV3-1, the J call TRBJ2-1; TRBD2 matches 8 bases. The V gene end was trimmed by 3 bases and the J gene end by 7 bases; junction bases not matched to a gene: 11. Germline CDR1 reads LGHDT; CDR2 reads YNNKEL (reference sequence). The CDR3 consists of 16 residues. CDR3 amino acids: CASSQLSGGAGNEQFF. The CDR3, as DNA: TGTGCCAGCAGCCAGTTGTCGGGGGGGGCGGGAAATGAGCAGTTCTTC.

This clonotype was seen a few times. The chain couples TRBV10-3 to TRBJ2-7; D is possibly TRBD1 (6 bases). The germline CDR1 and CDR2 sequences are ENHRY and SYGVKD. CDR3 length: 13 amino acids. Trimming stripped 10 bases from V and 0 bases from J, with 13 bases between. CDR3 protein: CATKRDNSYEQYF. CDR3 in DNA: TGTGCCACCAAGAGGGACAACTCCTACGAGCAGTACTTC.

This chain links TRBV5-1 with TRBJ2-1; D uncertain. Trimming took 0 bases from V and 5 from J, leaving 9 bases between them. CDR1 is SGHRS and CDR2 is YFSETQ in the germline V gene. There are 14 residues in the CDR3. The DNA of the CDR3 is TGCGCCAGCAGCTTGGTGGCGCGCAACAATGAGCAGTTCTTC. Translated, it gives CASSLVARNNEQFF.

CDR3: CASSLSNRNYGYTF. As DNA, the CDR3 is TGTGCCAGCAGTTTATCGAACAGGAACTATGGCTACACCTTC. The J gene is TRBJ1-2, the V gene TRBV27; TRBD1 might be the D (5 bases). V dropped 0 bases and J dropped 2 bases, with 7 bases sitting between them. The CDR3 runs to 14 residues. Germline V lookup: CDR1 MNHEY, CDR2 SMNVEV (reference sequence).

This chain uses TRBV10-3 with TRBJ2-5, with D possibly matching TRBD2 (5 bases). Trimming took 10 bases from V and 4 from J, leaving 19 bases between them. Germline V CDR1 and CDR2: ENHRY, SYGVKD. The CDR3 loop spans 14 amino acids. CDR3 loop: CATGLPSDLETQYF. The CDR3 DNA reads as TGTGCCACCGGACTCCCCTCCGACCTAGAGACCCAGTACTTC.

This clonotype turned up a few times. The CDR3, as DNA: TGTGCCAGCAGTTTTGACAGGGGGGTAGAGACCCAGTACTTC. Amino acid sequence: CASSFDRGVETQYF. The chain couples TRBV12-3 or TRBV12-4 to TRBJ2-5; 9 bases fit TRBD1. The J segment lost 4 bases and the V segment lost 3 bases, leaving 3 bases of the junction unmatched. The CDR3 totals 14 residues.

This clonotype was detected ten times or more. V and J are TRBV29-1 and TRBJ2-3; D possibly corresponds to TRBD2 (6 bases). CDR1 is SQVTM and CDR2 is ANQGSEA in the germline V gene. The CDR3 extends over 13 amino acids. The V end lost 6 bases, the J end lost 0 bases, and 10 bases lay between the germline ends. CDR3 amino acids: CSVAGTSTDTQYF. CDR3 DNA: TGCAGCGTCGCGGGGACCAGCACAGATACGCAGTATTTT.

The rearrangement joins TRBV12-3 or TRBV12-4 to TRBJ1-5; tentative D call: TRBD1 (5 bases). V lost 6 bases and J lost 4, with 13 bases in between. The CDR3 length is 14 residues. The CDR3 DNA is TGTGCCAGCAGCACTCAGAAGGGGAATCAGCCCCAGCATTTT. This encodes CASSTQKGNQPQHF.